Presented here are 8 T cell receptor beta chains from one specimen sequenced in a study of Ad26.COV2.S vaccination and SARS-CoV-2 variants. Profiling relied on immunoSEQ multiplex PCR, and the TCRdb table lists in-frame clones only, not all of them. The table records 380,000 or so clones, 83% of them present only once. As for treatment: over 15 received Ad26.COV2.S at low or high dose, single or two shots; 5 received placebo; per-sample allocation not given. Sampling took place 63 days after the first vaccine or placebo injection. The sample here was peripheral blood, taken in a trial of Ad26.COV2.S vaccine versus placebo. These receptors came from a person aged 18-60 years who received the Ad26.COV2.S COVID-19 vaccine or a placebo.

CDR3 DNA sequence: TGTGCCAGTAGTATATCGGGTTCTCGCACTGAAGCTTTCTTT. This sequence encodes CASSISGSRTEAFF. This chain connects TRBV19 to TRBJ1-1; D remains unclear. Germline V gene lookup returns CDR1 LNHDA and CDR2 SQIVND (reference sequence). This CDR3 spans 14 amino acids. With 2 bases removed from V and 4 bases from J, the gap between germline ends came to 11 bases.

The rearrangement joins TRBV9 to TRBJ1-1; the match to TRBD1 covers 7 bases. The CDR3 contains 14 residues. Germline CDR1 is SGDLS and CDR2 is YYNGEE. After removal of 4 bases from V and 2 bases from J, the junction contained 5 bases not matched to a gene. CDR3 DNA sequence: TGTGCCAGCAGCACCTGGGACAGTAACACTGAAGCTTTCTTT. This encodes CASSTWDSNTEAFF.

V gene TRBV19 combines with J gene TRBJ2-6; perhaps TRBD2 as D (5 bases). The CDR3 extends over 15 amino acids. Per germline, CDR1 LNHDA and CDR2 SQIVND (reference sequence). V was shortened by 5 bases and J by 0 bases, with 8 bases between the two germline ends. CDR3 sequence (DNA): TGTGCCAGTAGTCCCGGGAACTCTGGGGCCAACGTCCTGACTTTC. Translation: CASSPGNSGANVLTF.

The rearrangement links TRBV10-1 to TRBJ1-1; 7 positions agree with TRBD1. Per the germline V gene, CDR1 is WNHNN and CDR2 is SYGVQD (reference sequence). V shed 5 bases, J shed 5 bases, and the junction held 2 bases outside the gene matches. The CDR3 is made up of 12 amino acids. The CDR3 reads CASSTGETEAFF. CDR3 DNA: TGCGCCAGCAGTACAGGGGAAACTGAAGCTTTCTTT.

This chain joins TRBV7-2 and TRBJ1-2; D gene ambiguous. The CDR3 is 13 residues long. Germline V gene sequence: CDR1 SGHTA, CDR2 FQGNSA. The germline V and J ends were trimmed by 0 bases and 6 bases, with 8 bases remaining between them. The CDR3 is CASSLAGPHGYTF. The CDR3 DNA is TGTGCCAGCAGCTTAGCAGGGCCCCATGGCTACACCTTC.

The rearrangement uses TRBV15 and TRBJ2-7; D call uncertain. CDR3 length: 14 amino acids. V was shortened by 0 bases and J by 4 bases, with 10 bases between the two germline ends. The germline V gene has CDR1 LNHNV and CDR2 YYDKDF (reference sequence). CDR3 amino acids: CATSRDSARYEQYF. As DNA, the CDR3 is TGTGCCACCAGCAGAGACTCGGCCCGTTACGAGCAGTACTTC.

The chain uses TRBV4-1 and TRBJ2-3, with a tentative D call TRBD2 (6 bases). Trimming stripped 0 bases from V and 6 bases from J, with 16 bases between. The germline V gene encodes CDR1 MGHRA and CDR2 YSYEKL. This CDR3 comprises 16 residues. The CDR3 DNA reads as TGCGCCAGCAGCCAAGATCTTCCGCGGGGTGGGGATACGCAGTATTTT. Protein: CASSQDLPRGGDTQYF.

Written as DNA, the CDR3 is TGTGCCAGCAGCTTCGAATTCTCTGGAAACACCATATATTTT. Amino acids: CASSFEFSGNTIYF. The chain joins TRBV7-2 to TRBJ1-3; D remains ambiguous. The CDR3 runs to 14 residues. CDR1 and CDR2 (germline): SGHTA, FQGNSA. Trimming removed 3 bases from V and 0 bases from J, with 6 bases in between.